The clone carrying this TCR beta chain was counted between two and nine times. The PCR used 60 Vbeta and 13 Jbeta primers. The assay was immunoSEQ multiplex PCR, and TCRdb's table has in-frame clones only and misses some. Of 200,000 to 250,000 clones listed, roughly 87% are singletons. The data originate from a study of cytomegalovirus exposure and HLA in healthy donors. The germline V gene encodes CDR1 SGHDT and CDR2 YYEEEE. The CDR3 loop spans 16 amino acids. Germline trimming cut 4 bases from V and 5 bases from J; bases unmatched to any gene: 8. The chain carries TRBV5-6 and TRBJ2-2, with 10 bases lining up with TRBD1. This clonotype originated in a woman aged 40 to 50 in good health and CMV-seropositive. Sequencing was performed on PBMCs. The DNA for the CDR3 is TGTGCCAGCAGCCTTCGACAGGGGGCATCTACCGGGGAGCTGTTTTTT. Translating gives CASSLRQGASTGELFF.